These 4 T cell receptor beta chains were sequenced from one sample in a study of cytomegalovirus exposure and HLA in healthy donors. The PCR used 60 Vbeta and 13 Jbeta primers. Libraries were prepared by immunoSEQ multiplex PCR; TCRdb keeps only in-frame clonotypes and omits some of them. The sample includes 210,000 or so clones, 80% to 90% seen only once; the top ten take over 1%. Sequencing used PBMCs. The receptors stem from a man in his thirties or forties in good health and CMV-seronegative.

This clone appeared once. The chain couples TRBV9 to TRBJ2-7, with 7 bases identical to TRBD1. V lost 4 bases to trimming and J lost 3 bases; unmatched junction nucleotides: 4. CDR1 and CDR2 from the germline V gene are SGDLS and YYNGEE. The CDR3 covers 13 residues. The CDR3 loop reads CASSPGQHYEQYF. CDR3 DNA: TGTGCCAGCAGCCCGGGACAGCACTACGAGCAGTACTTC.

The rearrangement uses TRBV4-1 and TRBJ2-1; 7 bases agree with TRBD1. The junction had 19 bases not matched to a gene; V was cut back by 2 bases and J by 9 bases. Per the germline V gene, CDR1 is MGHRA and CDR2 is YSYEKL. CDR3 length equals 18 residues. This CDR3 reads CASSQPFQNRGIWREQFF. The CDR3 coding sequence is TGCGCCAGCAGCCAACCCTTCCAGAACAGGGGAATTTGGCGTGAGCAGTTCTTC.

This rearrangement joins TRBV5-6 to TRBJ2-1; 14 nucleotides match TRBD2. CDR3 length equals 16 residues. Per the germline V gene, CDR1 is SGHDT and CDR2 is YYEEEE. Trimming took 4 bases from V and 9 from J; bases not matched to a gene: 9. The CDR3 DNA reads TGTGCCAGCAGCGTTTATACCGGGACTAGCGGGGGTGAGCAGTTCTTC. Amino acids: CASSVYTGTSGGEQFF.

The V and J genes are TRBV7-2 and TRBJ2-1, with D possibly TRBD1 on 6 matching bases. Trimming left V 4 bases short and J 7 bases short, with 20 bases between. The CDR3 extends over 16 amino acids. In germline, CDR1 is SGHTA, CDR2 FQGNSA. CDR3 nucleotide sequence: TGTGCCAGCAGCTCAAAACAGGGTAAACTTGAGAATGAGCAGTTCTTC. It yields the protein CASSSKQGKLENEQFF.